This T cell receptor (beta chain) was documented in a study of persistence of HIV-infected CD4 T cells. Overall study findings and caveats: TCRbeta richness was lower in CMV- and Gag-responding cells than in anti-CD3/anti-CD28-responding cells.

Sequencing used immunoSEQ version 4 in survey mode. Measured with immunoSEQ multiplex PCR; TCRdb has only the in-frame clones, and not every one. The sample consists of about 36,000 clones, approximately 78% of them appearing once. Details on this clone: No antigen is known for it.

This CDR3 is 14 amino acids long. Trimming took off 4 bases at V and 4 bases at J, with 8 bases between the two ends. CDR1 is SNHLY and CDR2 is FYNNEI in the germline V gene. Cells were stimulated with overlapping HIV-1 Gag 15-mer peptides. CD40L-negative CD69-negative CD45RO-high memory CD4+ T cells were sorted as populations depleted of antigen-responding cells. This receptor was identified in an adult with HIV. The donor label of this sample is uncertain. J is TRBJ2-6 and V is TRBV2; D might be TRBD1 (5 bases). The sequences come from cultured CD4+ T cells from PBMCs, collected from a patient who received antiretroviral therapy. The CDR3 bases are TGTGCCAGCAGTGGCAGGGCCGGGGCCAACGTCCTGACTTTC. This gives the protein CASSGRAGANVLTF.